These 31 T cell receptor beta chains were sequenced from one sample in a study of cytomegalovirus exposure and HLA in healthy donors. PCR amplification relied on 60 Vbeta primers (plus 13 Jbeta primers). Profiling relied on immunoSEQ multiplex PCR, and the TCRdb table lists in-frame clones only, not all of them. The sample shows roughly 150,000 clones, more than 60% of them seen only once. The sequenced sample consisted of PBMCs. The receptors derive from a man aged 25 to 40 in good health and CMV-seropositive.

V is TRBV11-2 and J is TRBJ2-7; possible D gene TRBD2, 6 bases. V dropped 10 bases and J dropped 0 bases, with 16 bases sitting between them. Germline values: CDR1 SGHAT, CDR2 FQNNGV. The CDR3 loop spans 14 amino acids. DNA of the CDR3: TGTGCCATCCGGAGGGAAAAGAGCTCCTACGAGCAGTACTTC. Translating gives CAIRREKSSYEQYF.

This chain joins TRBV5-1 and TRBJ2-7; the match to TRBD2 covers 10 bases. V lost 4 bases and J lost 8; bases outside the gene matches: 12. This CDR3 region has 15 residues. CDR1 and CDR2 (germline): SGHRS, YFSETQ. CDR3 in DNA: TGCGCCAGCAGCGCAGGGGGGACTAGCGCAACACAGCAGTACTTC. Its protein product is CASSAGGTSATQQYF.

This clone was picked up a small number of times. Its ends do not fully match the called genes, so a read error is possible. The V call is TRBV4-1, the J call TRBJ2-7, with D tentatively TRBD1 (6 bases). The CDR3 contains 16 residues. Looked up from germline, CDR1 is MGHRA and CDR2 is YSYEKL. The CDR3 DNA is TGCGCCAGCAGTCAAGGCCCTGGCAGGGGCCCCTACGAGCAGTACTTC. Its protein is CASSQGPGRGPYEQYF.

The chain is built from TRBV10-2 and TRBJ2-5; 10 bases align to TRBD2. The junction had 3 bases not matched to a gene; V was cut back by 0 bases and J by 5 bases. The germline gives CDR1 WSHSY, CDR2 SAAADI. This CDR3 is 15 amino acids long. As DNA, the CDR3 is TGCGCCAGCAGTGAGTCTAGCGGGAGGTGGGAGACCCAGTACTTC. Translation gives CASSESSGRWETQYF.

The V call is TRBV25-1, the J call TRBJ2-7; D perhaps matches TRBD1 (5 bases). V lost 2 bases to trimming and J lost 0 bases, with 11 bases between them. Germline V lookup: CDR1 MGHDK, CDR2 SYGVNS. CDR3 length equals 15 residues. CDR3 sequence reads: CASSENRISSYEQYF. CDR3 nucleotide sequence: TGTGCCAGCAGTGAAAACAGGATTAGCTCCTACGAGCAGTACTTC.

V usage is TRBV11-2 and J usage is TRBJ1-1, with D possibly TRBD1 on 6 matching bases. CDR3 size: 13 residues. V was trimmed by 6 bases and J by 11 bases, leaving 19 bases between them. CDR1 SGHAT and CDR2 FQNNGV come from the germline V gene. The DNA of the CDR3 is TGTGCCAGCAGGAGAGGGGGGGCAAGTATGGCTTTCTTT. This gives the protein CASRRGGASMAFF.

The V call is TRBV5-1, the J call TRBJ2-6, with a tentative D call TRBD2 (6 bases). Germline CDR1 is SGHRS and CDR2 is YFSETQ. The CDR3 runs to 15 residues. V dropped 7 bases and J dropped 3 bases, with 14 bases sitting between them. The CDR3 loop is CASGYGSSGANVLTF. The CDR3 DNA reads as TGCGCCAGCGGATACGGGAGTAGTGGGGCCAACGTCCTGACTTTC.

The sample holds a few counts of this clone. The chain combines TRBV25-1 with TRBJ1-2; 10 positions match TRBD1. Germline V gives CDR1 MGHDK, CDR2 SYGVNS. There are 15 residues in the CDR3. V lost 11 bases and J lost 4; bases outside the gene matches: 13. The CDR3 sequence is CASSPAGQGIYGYTF. CDR3 nucleotides: TGTGCCTCCTCCCCCGCGGGACAGGGGATCTATGGCTACACCTTC.

V is TRBV18 and J is TRBJ2-3, with 10 bases identical to TRBD2. CDR1 is KGHSH and CDR2 is LQKENI in the germline V gene. The CDR3 has 15 amino acids. V lost 2 bases and J lost 4; bases outside the gene matches: 3. DNA for the CDR3: TGTGCCAGCTCACCAACTAGCGGGACCGCAGATACGCAGTATTTT. Translated: CASSPTSGTADTQYF.

As DNA, the CDR3 is TGTGCCATCAGTGGAGTGGGGGCAACTGAAGCTTTCTTT. Its translation is CAISGVGATEAFF. The rearrangement uses TRBV10-3 and TRBJ1-1, with D possibly TRBD1 on 6 matching bases. CDR3 size: 13 residues. The V end was cut by 4 bases, the J end by 5 bases, with 11 bases between. CDR1 is ENHRY, CDR2 SYGVKD, per germline.

Only a few counts were recorded for this clone. The V gene is TRBV30, the J gene TRBJ1-6, with 8 bases matching TRBD1. CDR1 GTSNPN and CDR2 SVGIG come from the germline V gene (reference sequence). The CDR3 runs 13 residues. The junction had 1 base not matched to a gene; V was cut back by 5 bases and J by 4 bases. CDR3 region: CAWGDRYNSPLHF. The CDR3 DNA is TGTGCCTGGGGGGACAGGTATAATTCACCCCTCCACTTT.

The V call is TRBV12-1, the J call TRBJ2-5; TRBD1, the table's D call, lacks a check against the DNA. The J call may not be correct, given that the DNA end is closer to TRBJ2-7. TRBV12-1 is a documented pseudogene. The length of the CDR3 is 21 residues. CDR3 bases: TGTGCCAGCAGCTCGGTAACCCGAGGGGACAGGGGGCCTAGAAACTCCTACGAGCAGTACTTC. Protein: CASSSVTRGDRGPRNSYEQYF.

The rearrangement joins TRBV7-6 to TRBJ1-4; 8 bases match TRBD1. V lost 1 base, J lost 6 bases, and 13 bases stayed unmatched. The germline gives CDR1 SGHVS, CDR2 FNYEAQ. The CDR3 extends over 18 amino acids. The CDR3 region is CASSLVLGQGAVDEKLFF. CDR3 coding DNA: TGTGCCAGCAGCTTAGTATTGGGGCAGGGGGCAGTGGATGAAAAACTGTTTTTT.

The gene calls are TRBV29-1 and TRBJ2-6, with TRBD2 as a possible D gene (5 bases). The germline CDR1 and CDR2 sequences are SQVTM and ANQGSEA. Trimming removed 0 bases from V and 1 base from J, with 10 bases in between. The CDR3 has 16 residues. The CDR3: CSVEEGERSGANVLTF. CDR3 bases: TGCAGCGTTGAAGAGGGAGAGAGGTCTGGGGCCAACGTCCTGACTTTC.

The rearrangement joins TRBV28 to TRBJ2-5, with no clear D. The DNA end lines up better with TRBJ2-7; the J call may be wrong. This CDR3 spans 14 amino acids. The germline CDR1 and CDR2 sequences are MDHEN and SYDVKM. CDR3 sequence (DNA): TGTGCCAGCAGTTTACAAGCTAGCTCCTACGAGCAGTACTTC. Translation: CASSLQASSYEQYF.

In this sample, this clone turned up a few times. Mismatch with germline at one junction end may stem from a read error. V usage is TRBV9 and J usage is TRBJ2-1, with D perhaps matching TRBD2 (6 bases). The CDR3 sequence is 10 residues long. Germline V lookup: CDR1 SGDLS, CDR2 YYNGEE. CDR3 amino acids: CGSDYNEQFF. Here the CDR3 DNA reads TGCGGGAGCGACTACAATGAGCAGTTCTTC.

The chain carries TRBV7-6 and TRBJ1-4; D remains unclear. Germline V gives CDR1 SGHVS, CDR2 FNYEAQ. This CDR3 comprises 16 residues. Trimming took 5 bases from V and 8 from J, leaving 21 bases between them. CDR3 nucleotides: TGTGCCAGCAGCCTCCTCGACACGGAACTTCGGGAAAAACTGTTTTTT. Translated, it gives CASSLLDTELREKLFF.

This chain joins TRBV27 and TRBJ1-2, with D possibly being TRBD1 (5 bases). V dropped 5 bases and J dropped 0 bases, with 7 bases sitting between them. Germline-derived CDR1 and CDR2 are MNHEY and SMNVEV (reference sequence). The CDR3 contains 13 residues. In nucleotides, the CDR3 is TGTGCCAGCAGTGACAGAACTAACTATGGCTACACCTTC. Translation gives CASSDRTNYGYTF.

This rearrangement joins TRBV15 to TRBJ2-5; D may be TRBD2 (6 bases). The CDR3 spans 16 residues. Trimming stripped 0 bases from V and 1 base from J, with 12 bases between. Per germline, CDR1 LNHNV and CDR2 YYDKDF (reference sequence). The CDR3 DNA sequence: TGTGCCACCAGCAGAGATCCCATCGGGGGCCAAGAGACCCAGTACTTC. As protein: CATSRDPIGGQETQYF. The full variable domain, with the rest looked up from reference TRBV15 and TRBJ2-5, is DAMVIQNPRYQVTQFGKPVTLSCSQTLNHNVMYWYQQKSSQAPKLLFHYYDKDFNNEADTPDNFQSRRPNTSFCFLDIRSPGLGDTAMYLCATSRDPIGGQETQYFGPGTRLLVL.

The chain couples TRBV27 to TRBJ1-2; the D gene is possibly TRBD1 (5 bases). Trimming took off 7 bases at V and 5 bases at J, with 14 bases between the two ends. CDR1 and CDR2 from the germline V gene are MNHEY and SMNVEV (reference sequence). The CDR3 loop spans 13 amino acids. In nucleotides, the CDR3 is TGTGCCAGCATGACTGCCGGGACTTATGGCTACACCTTC. It yields the protein CASMTAGTYGYTF.

This clone has a handful of counts. J is TRBJ1-1 and V is TRBV7-3; 7 bases fit TRBD1. CDR1 is SGHTA, CDR2 FQGTGA, per germline. V shed 5 bases and J 0 bases; nucleotides not matched to a gene: 3. This CDR3 is 14 amino acids long. In DNA form, the CDR3 reads TGTGCCAGCAGCCCAGGGACAGTGAACACTGAAGCTTTCTTT. This translates into CASSPGTVNTEAFF.

This clone was detected only a few times. The rearrangement uses TRBV13 and TRBJ2-1, with D tentatively TRBD2 (5 bases). Germline values: CDR1 PRHDT, CDR2 FYEKMQ (reference sequence). The CDR3 is 17 residues long. Trimming pared 4 bases from V and 4 bases from J, leaving 20 bases between. The CDR3 DNA reads TGTGCCAGCAGCTATTTTATCCGCGGAGGAACTTACAATGAGCAGTTCTTC. Translating gives CASSYFIRGGTYNEQFF.

This clone came up once. The V call is TRBV11-2, the J call TRBJ1-1; the match to TRBD1 covers 10 bases. V was pared by 5 bases and J by 4 bases, with 16 bases of the junction left unmatched. Germline V lookup: CDR1 SGHAT, CDR2 FQNNGV. This CDR3 contains 18 residues. The CDR3 bases are TGTGCCAGCAGCGCCCGACAGGGGGCGACTTATTTGAGCACTGAAGCTTTCTTT. Amino acids: CASSARQGATYLSTEAFF.

This sequence joins TRBV6-1 and TRBJ2-3; 7 bases are shared with TRBD1. Germline CDR1 and CDR2: MNHNS and SASEGT. The CDR3 is made up of 13 amino acids. The trim removed 0 bases at V and 13 bases at J, leaving 7 bases unmatched. The chain's CDR3 is CASSEALGQDKYF. The CDR3 coding sequence is TGTGCCAGCAGTGAAGCGCTCGGACAGGACAAGTATTTT.

This clone has only one observation. The chain joins TRBV19 to TRBJ1-2; the match to TRBD1 covers 10 bases. Germline CDR1 and CDR2: LNHDA and SQIVND (reference sequence). This CDR3 contains 17 residues. J gave up 0 bases and V 1 base, and 5 bases lay outside the gene matches. The CDR3 is CASSIGTGGDTNYGYTF. The CDR3, as DNA: TGTGCCAGTAGTATAGGGACAGGGGGTGACACTAACTATGGCTACACCTTC.

V gene TRBV5-4 combines with J gene TRBJ2-7, with 13 bases fitting TRBD2. This CDR3 comprises 15 residues. The germline V gene encodes CDR1 SGHNT and CDR2 YYREEE (reference sequence). V dropped 6 bases and J dropped 2; count of bases not matched to a gene: 5. This chain's CDR3 is CASTYGLAGAYEQYF. The CDR3 DNA reads TGTGCCAGCACCTACGGACTAGCGGGGGCCTACGAGCAGTACTTC.

The chain couples TRBV27 to TRBJ2-7; TRBD2 might be the D (6 bases). Germline V gene lookup returns CDR1 MNHEY and CDR2 SMNVEV (reference sequence). The V gene lost 1 base and the J gene lost 5 bases, with 15 bases spanning the gap. The CDR3 covers 15 residues. The CDR3 nucleotides read TGTGCCAGCAGTTTATTCAAAGGCGGGATTGACGAGCAGTACTTC. Protein sequence: CASSLFKGGIDEQYF.

This chain connects TRBV5-4 to TRBJ2-7; 7 bases fit TRBD1. V dropped 5 bases and J dropped 0; count of bases not matched to a gene: 5. Germline V gene lookup returns CDR1 SGHNT and CDR2 YYREEE (reference sequence). The CDR3 length is 14 residues. Written as DNA, the CDR3 is TGTGCCAGCAGGTCTAGGGACAGCTCCTACGAGCAGTACTTC. Its translation: CASRSRDSSYEQYF.

This clone was seen only once. The chain carries TRBV11-3 and TRBJ1-1; D perhaps matches TRBD1 (5 bases). Trimming pared 1 base from V and 3 bases from J, leaving 9 bases between. CDR3 length equals 14 residues. Germline assignment: CDR1 SGHNT and CDR2 YENEEA. The CDR3 DNA reads TGTGCCAGCAGCTTAGGGACACGCTACACTGAAGCTTTCTTT. This encodes CASSLGTRYTEAFF. Combining the CDR3 with reference TRBV11-3 and TRBJ1-1 gives the whole variable domain EAGVVQSPRYKIIEKKQPVAFWCNPISGHNTLYWYLQNLGQGPELLIRYENEEAVDDSQLPKDRFSAERLKGVDSTLKIQPAELGDSAVYLCASSLGTRYTEAFFGQGTRLTVV.

This clone was detected only once. This chain links TRBV30 with TRBJ1-2; D unclear. V was pared by 3 bases and J by 1 base, with 6 bases between. Germline CDR1 reads GTSNPN; CDR2 reads SVGIG (reference sequence). CDR3 length equals 12 residues. CDR3 sequence: CAWRAFNYGYTF. CDR3 nucleotide sequence: TGTGCCTGGAGAGCTTTTAACTATGGCTACACCTTC.

A few counts support this clone. V gene TRBV5-1 combines with J gene TRBJ2-5; D ambiguous. CDR1 is SGHRS, CDR2 YFSETQ, per germline. CDR3 size: 12 residues. V lost 2 bases and J 5 bases, leaving 7 bases between the germline ends. The CDR3 sequence: CASSFLGETQYF. The CDR3 DNA is TGCGCCAGCAGCTTTCTCGGGGAGACCCAGTACTTC. The variable domain in full, with the rest retrieved from reference TRBV5-1 and TRBJ2-5, is KAGVTQTPRYLIKTRGQQVTLSCSPISGHRSVSWYQQTPGQGLQFLFEYFSETQRNKGNFPGRFSGRQFSNSRSEMNVSTLELGDSALYLCASSFLGETQYFGPGTRLLVL.